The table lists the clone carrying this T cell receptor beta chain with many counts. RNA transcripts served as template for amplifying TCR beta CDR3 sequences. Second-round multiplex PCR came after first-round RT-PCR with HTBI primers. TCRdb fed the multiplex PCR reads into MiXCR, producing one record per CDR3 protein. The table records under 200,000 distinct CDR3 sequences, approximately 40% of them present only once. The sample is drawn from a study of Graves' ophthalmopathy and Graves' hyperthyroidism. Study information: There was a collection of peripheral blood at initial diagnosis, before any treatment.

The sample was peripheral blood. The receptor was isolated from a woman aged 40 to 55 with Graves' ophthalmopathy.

CDR3 DNA sequence: TGTGCTAGTGGTTTGGCCCCCTCCATGGGTCTTGGGTATGGCTACACCTTC. Translating gives CASGLAPSMGLGYGYTF. This chain joins TRBV12-5 and TRBJ1-2; D is ambiguous. V lost 1 base and J lost 5, with 20 bases in between. Germline V gene data show CDR1 as LGHNT and CDR2 as FRNRAP. CDR3 length equals 17 residues.